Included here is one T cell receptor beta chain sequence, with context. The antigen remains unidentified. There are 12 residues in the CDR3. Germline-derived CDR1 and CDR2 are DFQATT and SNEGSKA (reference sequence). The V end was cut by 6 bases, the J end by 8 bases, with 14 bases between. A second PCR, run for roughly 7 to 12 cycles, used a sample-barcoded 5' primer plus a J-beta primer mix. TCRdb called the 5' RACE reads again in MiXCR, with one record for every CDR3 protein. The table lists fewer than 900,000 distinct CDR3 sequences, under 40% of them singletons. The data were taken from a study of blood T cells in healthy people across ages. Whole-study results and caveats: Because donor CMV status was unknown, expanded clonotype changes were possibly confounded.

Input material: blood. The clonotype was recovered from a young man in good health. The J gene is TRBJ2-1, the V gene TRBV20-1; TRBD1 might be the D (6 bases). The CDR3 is CSASRGGDEQFF. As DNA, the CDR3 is TGCAGTGCCTCCCGTGGGGGCGATGAGCAGTTCTTC.